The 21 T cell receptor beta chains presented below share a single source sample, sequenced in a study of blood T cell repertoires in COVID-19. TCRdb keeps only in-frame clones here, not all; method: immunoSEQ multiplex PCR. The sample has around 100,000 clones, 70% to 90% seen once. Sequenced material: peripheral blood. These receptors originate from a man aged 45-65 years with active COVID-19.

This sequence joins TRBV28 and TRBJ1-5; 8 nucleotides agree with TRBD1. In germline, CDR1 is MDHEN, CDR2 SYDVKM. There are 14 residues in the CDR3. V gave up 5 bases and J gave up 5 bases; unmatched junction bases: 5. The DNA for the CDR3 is TGTGCCAGCAGTCGCGGACAGGGACATCAGCCCCAGCATTTT. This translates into CASSRGQGHQPQHF.

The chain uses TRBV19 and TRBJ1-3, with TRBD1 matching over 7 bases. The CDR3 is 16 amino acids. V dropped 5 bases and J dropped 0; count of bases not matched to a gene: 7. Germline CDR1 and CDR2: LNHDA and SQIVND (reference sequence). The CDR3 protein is CASSSGQDLSGNTIYF. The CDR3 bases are TGTGCCAGTAGTTCCGGACAGGACCTCTCTGGAAACACCATATATTTT.

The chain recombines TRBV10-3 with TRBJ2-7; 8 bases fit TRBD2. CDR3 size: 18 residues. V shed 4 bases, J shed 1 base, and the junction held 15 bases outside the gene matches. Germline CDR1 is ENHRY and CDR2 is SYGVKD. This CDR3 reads CAISGAALGRGASYEQYF. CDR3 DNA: TGTGCCATCAGTGGGGCAGCTTTGGGGCGGGGGGCGTCCTACGAGCAGTACTTC.

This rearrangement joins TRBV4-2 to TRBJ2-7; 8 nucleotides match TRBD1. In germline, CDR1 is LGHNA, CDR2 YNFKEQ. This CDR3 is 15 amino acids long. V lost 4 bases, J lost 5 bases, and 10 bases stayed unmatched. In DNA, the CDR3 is TGTGCCAGCAGCCCACGGCAGGGGGCTAGTAACGAGCAGTACTTC. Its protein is CASSPRQGASNEQYF.

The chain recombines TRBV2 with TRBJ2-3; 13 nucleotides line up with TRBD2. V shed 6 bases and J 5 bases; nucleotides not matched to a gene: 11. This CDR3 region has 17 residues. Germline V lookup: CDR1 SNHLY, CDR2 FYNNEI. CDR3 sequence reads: CASRAQLRTSGGDTQYF. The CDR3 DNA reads TGTGCCAGCAGGGCTCAACTCCGGACTAGCGGGGGAGATACGCAGTATTTT.

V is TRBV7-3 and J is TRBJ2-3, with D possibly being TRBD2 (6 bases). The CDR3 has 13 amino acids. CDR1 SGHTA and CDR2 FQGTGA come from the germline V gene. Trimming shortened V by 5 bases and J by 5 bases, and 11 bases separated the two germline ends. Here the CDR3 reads CASSLGSGDTQYF. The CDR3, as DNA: TGTGCCAGCAGCCTAGGTAGCGGAGATACGCAGTATTTT.

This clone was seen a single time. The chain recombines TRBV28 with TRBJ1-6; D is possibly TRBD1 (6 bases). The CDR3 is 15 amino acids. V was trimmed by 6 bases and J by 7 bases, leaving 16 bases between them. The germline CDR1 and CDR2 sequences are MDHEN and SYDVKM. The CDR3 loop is CASSRGGGRNSPLHF. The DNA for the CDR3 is TGTGCCAGCAGCCGGGGTGGGGGCAGGAATTCACCCCTCCACTTT. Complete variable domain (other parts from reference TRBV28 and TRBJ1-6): DVKVTQSSRYLVKRTGEKVFLECVQDMDHENMFWYRQDPGLGLRLIYFSYDVKMKEKGDIPEGYSVSREKKERFSLILESASTNQTSMYLCASSRGGGRNSPLHFGNGTRLTVT.

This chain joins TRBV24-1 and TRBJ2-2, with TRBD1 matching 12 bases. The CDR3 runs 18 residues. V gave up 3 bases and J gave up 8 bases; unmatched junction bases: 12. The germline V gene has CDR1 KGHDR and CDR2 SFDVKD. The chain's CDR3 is CATSDRSRDRGPLGELFF. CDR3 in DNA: TGTGCCACCAGTGATAGATCCCGGGACAGGGGGCCCTTGGGGGAGCTGTTTTTT.

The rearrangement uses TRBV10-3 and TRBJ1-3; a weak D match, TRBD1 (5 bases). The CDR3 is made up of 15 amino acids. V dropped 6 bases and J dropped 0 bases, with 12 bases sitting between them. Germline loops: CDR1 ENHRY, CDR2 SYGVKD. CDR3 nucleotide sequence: TGTGCCATCAGCCTTGACAGTAACTCTGGAAACACCATATATTTT. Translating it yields CAISLDSNSGNTIYF.

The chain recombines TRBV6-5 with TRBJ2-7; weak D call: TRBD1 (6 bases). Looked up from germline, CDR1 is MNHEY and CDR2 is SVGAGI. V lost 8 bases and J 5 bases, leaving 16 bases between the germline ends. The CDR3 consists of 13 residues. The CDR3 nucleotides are TGTGCCAGCCAGGTAACAGGGTCAGACGAGCAGTACTTC. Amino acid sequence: CASQVTGSDEQYF.

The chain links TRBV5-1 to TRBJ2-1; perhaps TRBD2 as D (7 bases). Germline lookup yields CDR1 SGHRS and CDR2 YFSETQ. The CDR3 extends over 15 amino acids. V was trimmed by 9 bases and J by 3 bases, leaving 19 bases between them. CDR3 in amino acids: CATSLDGGLYNEQFF. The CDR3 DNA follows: TGCGCCACCTCCCTGGACGGGGGGCTCTACAATGAGCAGTTCTTC.

The CDR3 protein is CASSYSQIQETQYF. The CDR3 DNA reads as TGTGCCAGCAGTTACTCGCAGATACAAGAGACCCAGTACTTC. J is TRBJ2-5 and V is TRBV6-2 or TRBV6-3, with D unresolved. Trimming took off 0 bases at V and 2 bases at J, with 7 bases between the two ends. CDR3 length: 14 amino acids. The V gene's germline CDR1 is MNHEY and CDR2 SVGEGT.

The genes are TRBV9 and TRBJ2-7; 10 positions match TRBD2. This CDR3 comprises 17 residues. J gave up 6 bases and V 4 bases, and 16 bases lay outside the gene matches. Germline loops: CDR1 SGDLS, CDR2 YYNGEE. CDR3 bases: TGTGCCAGCAGCCCCGGGGGTAGCGGGGGGTCCCAAGGCGAGCAGTACTTC. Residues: CASSPGGSGGSQGEQYF.

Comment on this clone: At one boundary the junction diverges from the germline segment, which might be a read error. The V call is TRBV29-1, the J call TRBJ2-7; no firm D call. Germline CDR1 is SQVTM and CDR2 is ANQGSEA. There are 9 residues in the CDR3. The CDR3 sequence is CSVDHPPSF. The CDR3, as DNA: TGCAGCGTTGACCACCCTCCCAGCTTC.

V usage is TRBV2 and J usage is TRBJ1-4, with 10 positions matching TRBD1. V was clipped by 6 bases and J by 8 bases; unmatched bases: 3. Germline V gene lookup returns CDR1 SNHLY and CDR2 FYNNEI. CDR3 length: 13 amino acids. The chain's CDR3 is CASRGDRGEKLFF. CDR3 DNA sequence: TGTGCCAGCAGGGGGGACAGGGGAGAAAAACTGTTTTTT. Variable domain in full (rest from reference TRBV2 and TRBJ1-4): EPEVTQTPSHQVTQMGQEVILRCVPISNHLYFYWYRQILGQKVEFLVSFYNNEISEKSEIFDDQFSVERPDGSNFTLKIRSTKLEDSAMYFCASRGDRGEKLFFGSGTQLSVL.

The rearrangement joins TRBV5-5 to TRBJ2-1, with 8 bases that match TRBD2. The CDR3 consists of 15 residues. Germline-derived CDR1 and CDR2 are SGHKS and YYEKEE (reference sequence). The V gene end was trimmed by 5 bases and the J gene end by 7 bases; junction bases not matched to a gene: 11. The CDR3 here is CASRPRGGAGNEQFF. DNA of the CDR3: TGTGCCAGCAGGCCCCGGGGGGGGGCCGGGAATGAGCAGTTCTTC.

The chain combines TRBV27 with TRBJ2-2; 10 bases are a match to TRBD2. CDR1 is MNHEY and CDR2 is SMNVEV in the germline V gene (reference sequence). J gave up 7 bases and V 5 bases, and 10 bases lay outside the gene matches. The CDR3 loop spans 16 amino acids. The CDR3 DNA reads TGTGCCAGCAGTCAAGCGGGGGGGGCGAAAGGCGGGGAGCTGTTTTTT. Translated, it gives CASSQAGGAKGGELFF.

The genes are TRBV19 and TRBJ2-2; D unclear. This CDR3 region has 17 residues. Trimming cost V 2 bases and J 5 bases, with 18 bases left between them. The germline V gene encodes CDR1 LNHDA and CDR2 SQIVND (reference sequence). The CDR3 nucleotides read TGTGCCAGTAGTATAACCTTGCTAGGCCCGAGGACCGGGGAGCTGTTTTTT. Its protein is CASSITLLGPRTGELFF.

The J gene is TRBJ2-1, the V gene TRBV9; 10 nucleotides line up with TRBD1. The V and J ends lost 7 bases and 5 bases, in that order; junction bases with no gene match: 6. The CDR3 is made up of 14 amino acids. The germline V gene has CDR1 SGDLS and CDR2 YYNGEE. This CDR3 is CASGGQGGNNEQFF. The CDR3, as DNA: TGTGCCAGCGGTGGACAGGGGGGAAACAATGAGCAGTTCTTC. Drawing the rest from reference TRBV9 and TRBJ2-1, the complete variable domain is DSGVTQTPKHLITATGQRVTLRCSPRSGDLSVYWYQQSLDQGLQFLIQYYNGEERAKGNILERFSAQQFPDLHSELNLSSLELGDSALYFCASGGQGGNNEQFFGPGTRLTVL.

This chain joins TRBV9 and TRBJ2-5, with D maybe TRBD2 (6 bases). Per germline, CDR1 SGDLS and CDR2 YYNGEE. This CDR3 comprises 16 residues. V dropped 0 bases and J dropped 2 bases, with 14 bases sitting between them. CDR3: CASSVAGRGLQETQYF. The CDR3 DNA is TGTGCCAGCAGCGTAGCGGGGCGGGGCCTACAAGAGACCCAGTACTTC. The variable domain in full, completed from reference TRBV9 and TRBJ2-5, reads DSGVTQTPKHLITATGQRVTLRCSPRSGDLSVYWYQQSLDQGLQFLIQYYNGEERAKGNILERFSAQQFPDLHSELNLSSLELGDSALYFCASSVAGRGLQETQYFGPGTRLLVL.

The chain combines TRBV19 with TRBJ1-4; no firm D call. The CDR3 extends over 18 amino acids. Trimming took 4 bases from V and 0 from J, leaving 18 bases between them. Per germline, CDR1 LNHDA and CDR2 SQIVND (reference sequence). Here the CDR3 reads CASSTRWKTSSTNEKLFF. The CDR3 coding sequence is TGTGCCAGTAGTACCCGTTGGAAGACAAGCTCAACTAATGAAAAACTGTTTTTT.